These 6 T cell receptor beta chains were all obtained from the same sample, sequenced in a study of T cells in Graves' hyperthyroidism and ophthalmopathy. The CDR3 regions of TCR beta were amplified from RNA transcripts. The TCR CDR3 was amplified in a first-round RT-PCR using the HTBI primer set. TCRdb redid the calling of the multiplex PCR reads with MiXCR, one entry per CDR3 protein. The sample has hundreds of thousands of distinct CDR3 sequences; 15% to 20% are singletons. Source material: blood. These receptors all stem from a woman in her twenties or thirties with Graves' hyperthyroidism.

This clonotype has only a few counts. This chain uses TRBV6-1 with TRBJ1-1, with TRBD1 as a possible D gene (6 bases). The CDR3 contains 13 residues. V was pared by 6 bases and J by 6 bases, with 14 bases between. The germline V gene encodes CDR1 MNHNS and CDR2 SASEGT. The CDR3 coding sequence is TGTGCCAGCAGACCCCCACAGGGCCCTGAAGCTTTCTTT. It codes for CASRPPQGPEAFF.

For this clonotype: A much more abundant neighbour one base away suggests this may be a read error. The chain joins TRBV18 to TRBJ1-1; D may be TRBD1 (6 bases). The CDR3 has 15 residues. Germline values: CDR1 KGHSH, CDR2 LQKENI. DNA for the CDR3: TGTGCCAGCTCACCAAGAGGCCAGGGGCTGAATGAAGCTGTCTTT. Amino acids: CASSPRGQGLNEAVF.

This clonotype was counted at least ten times. The chain carries TRBV30 and TRBJ2-3; D not certain. V lost 1 base and J lost 7, with 9 bases in between. The CDR3 totals 12 residues. Looked up from germline, CDR1 is GTSNPN and CDR2 is SVGIG (reference sequence). The CDR3 DNA is TGTGCCTGGAGTGACGGAGATCATACGCAGTATTTT. It codes for CAWSDGDHTQYF. The complete variable domain, with remaining parts taken from reference TRBV30 and TRBJ2-3, reads SQTIHQWPATLVQPVGSPLSLECTVEGTSNPNLYWYRQAAGRGLQLLFYSVGIGQISSEVPQNLSASRPQDRQFILSSKKLLLSDSGFYLCAWSDGDHTQYFGPGTRLTVL.

The chain recombines TRBV6-2 or TRBV6-3 with TRBJ2-4; D unresolved. Germline V CDR1 and CDR2: MNHEY, SVGEGT. The CDR3 contains 13 residues. Deletions cut 8 bases from V and 1 base from J, with 9 bases between. CDR3 sequence: CASLWPAKNIQYF. The CDR3 DNA reads as TGTGCCAGCCTGTGGCCCGCCAAAAACATTCAGTACTTC.

This clonotype was found many times. This chain connects TRBV5-1 to TRBJ2-2; no reliable D call. Germline V gene sequence: CDR1 SGHRS, CDR2 YFSETQ. This CDR3 comprises 14 residues. Trimming cost V 5 bases and J 8 bases, with 16 bases left between them. The CDR3 loop is CASSTFLTTGELFF. CDR3 nucleotides: TGCGCCAGCAGTACGTTCTTAACAACAGGGGAGCTGTTTTTT.

The genes are TRBV6-2 or TRBV6-3 and TRBJ1-5; 9 nucleotides line up with TRBD1. This CDR3 region has 14 residues. The V gene end was trimmed by 4 bases and the J gene end by 9 bases; junction bases not matched to a gene: 7. Germline CDR1 and CDR2: MNHEY and SVGEGT. The CDR3 bases are TGTGCCAGCAGTTCCGGGACAGGGCGGCGGCCCCAGCATTTT. This translates into CASSSGTGRRPQHF.